This T cell receptor (beta chain) derives from a study of T-cell memory formation after mild COVID-19 (TCRdb year 2021). For the study in its entirety: TCR sequence clusters from the two donors were found to be largely donor specific. T-cell clones expanding and contracting after mild COVID-19 in a couple of donors were tracked by longitudinal TCRalpha and TCRbeta repertoire sequencing. The cohort comprised two young, previously healthy adult volunteers, one female and one male. General findings and caveats noted by the study authors: Some responding clones were found in pre-infection memory, which suggests that pre-existing cross-reactive memory T cells took part in the SARS-CoV-2 response. Contracting CD4+ clones were found mainly in CM and EM memory subsets, while CD8+ clones were enriched in EMRA. Only a couple of mild cases were covered by the study, and larger cohorts that include severe cases with pre-infection samples were considered necessary. SARS-CoV-2 specificity of the second-wave clones peaking on day 37 was not confirmed. Clones that contracted from day 15 to 85 showed balanced CD4/CD8 phenotypes, whereas a second wave of clones that expanded from day 15 to 37 leaned towards CD4+.

Its CDR3 holds 17 amino acids, cysteine through phenylalanine. The only DNA kept is the CDR3, 51 bases in frame from the first base. A distance of 15 bases separates the germline ends of V and J, which lose 1 base and 0 bases respectively. CDR1 and CDR2 are read off the germline V gene (reference sequence) as SGHAT and FQDESV. PBMCs were isolated by Ficoll-Paque density gradient centrifugation. These reads were obtained on an Illumina NovaSeq 6000. TCRalpha and TCRbeta cDNA libraries were constructed by 5'RACE with constant-segment primers, with sample barcodes and unique molecular identifiers being introduced. RNA was extracted from every sample with Trizol reagent. Amplification of the libraries took two PCR steps, and the second step added a second sample barcode plus Illumina TruSeq adapters. Sequencing of libraries was performed on an Illumina NovaSeq with 2 x 150 bp paired-end reads. For the original study's pipeline: Reads were demultiplexed and collapsed into UMI-guided consensus sequences with migec v1.2.7. Using mixcr v2.1.11, UMI consensuses were aligned to TRA and TRB V and J templates and then assembled into clonotypes. A clonotype was counted as expanded or contracted only if both edgeR and NoisET called the change significant, with noise models trained on biological replicates. edgeR calls used a false discovery rate-adjusted p below 0.01 and a log2 fold-change threshold of 1. As an exploratory analysis of dynamics, PCA with hierarchical clustering was applied to max-normalized trajectories of the 1000 most abundant clonotypes. Separately sequenced CD4+ and CD8+ repertoires were used to assign the CD4 or CD8 phenotype of responding clones. The public reads were quality trimmed at Q25 with fastp and then assembled into clones with MiXCR by TCRdb, keeping productive beta chains. CDR3 protein sequences are deduplicated, and each keeps its most common genes and DNA. For this entry, the V and J calls and clone size follow TCRdb and not the study's own pipeline. In all, the sample holds 450,000 or so distinct CDR3 sequences, and 15% to 25% of those were seen once. The top ten constitute 7.5% to 10% of the sample.

This clonotype was picked up a small number of times. Its antigen specificity is not known. Per-base qualities were not stored, and no clone one base away is much larger. Material for sequencing was PBMCs or a T cell subset sorted from them (not recorded which). The origin of this receptor is an adult woman who had mild COVID-19 (a few samples of this study predate the infection). The sample titles of this study are shuffled in the database, so cell type and time point are left out; the donor was told from shared clones. The V and J segments used are TRBV11-1 and TRBJ1-1; no D segment can be confidently identified. DNA sequence: TGTGCCAGCAGCTTAGTGGGCGGCAGAGCATTGAACACTGAAGCTTTCTTT. This gives the protein CASSLVGGRALNTEAFF.